These T cell receptor beta chains were read from a single sample in a study of T cell repertoires in cytomegalovirus infection. TCRdb reanalysed the reads using MiXCR and keeps one entry per CDR3 protein. The sample contains about 400,000 distinct CDR3 sequences, about a sixth of which appear only once. The sample taken for sequencing was PBMCs. These receptors were taken from a human donor in good health (CMV status not recorded). Some clones in this sample may be carry-over from other donors' samples. Both conserved end residues are part of each CDR3. Each record gives: V gene, J gene, D gene, clone size, CDR3 DNA, CDR3 protein. D genes are given only for firm matches. Not all rows give a size; the values are once, few, many and, for expanded clones, a class.

>TRBV7-2|TRBJ2-7|TRBD2|many
TGTGCCAGCAGCTTACTTCCGGGAGGAGGAACCTACGAGCAGTACTTC
CASSLLPGGGTYEQYF
>TRBV4-2|TRBJ1-2|NA|few
TGTGCCAGCAGCCAAGGATTGGGGAGTAACTATGGCTACACCTTC
CASSQGLGSNYGYTF
>TRBV28|TRBJ2-2|NA|many
TGTGCCAGCAGTTTATCGGAGGGGGGGGGCAACACCGGGGAGCTGTTTTTT
CASSLSEGGGNTGELFF
>TRBV7-2|TRBJ2-3|TRBD2|NA
TGTGCCAGCAGCTTAGATGTGGCGGGAGGCACAGATACGCAGTATTTT
CASSLDVAGGTDTQYF
>TRBV6-6|TRBJ2-3|NA|NA
TGTGCCAGCAGTTCCTCGCAGCCTAGCACAGATACGCAGTATTTT
CASSSSQPSTDTQYF
>TRBV12-3/TRBV12-4|TRBJ1-2|NA|few
TGTGCCAGCAGTACCGACTACAACTATGGCTACACCTTC
CASSTDYNYGYTF
>TRBV2|TRBJ1-5|TRBD1|NA
TGTGCCAGCAGGGGACAGGGGAGTCAGCCCCAGCATTTT
CASRGQGSQPQHF
>TRBV3-1|TRBJ2-4|NA|NA
TGTGCCAGCAGCCGGAAGGGGGGGACAGGCAAAAACATTCAGTACTTC
CASSRKGGTGKNIQYF
>TRBV20-1|TRBJ2-7|NA|NA
TGCAGTGCTAGCTTTCCGGGGAAGGGTGTCTACGAGCAGTACTTC
CSASFPGKGVYEQYF
>TRBV28|TRBJ2-3|NA|many
TGTGCCAGCAGTTTTGGCCCTAGCACAGATACGCAGTATTTT
CASSFGPSTDTQYF
>TRBV19|TRBJ2-5|TRBD1|NA
TGTGCCAGTAGTACAAGGACAGGTGAAGAGACCCAGTACTTC
CASSTRTGEETQYF
>TRBV7-9|TRBJ1-1|NA|NA
TGTGCCAGCAGCTTAGCAGGGTACACTGAAGCTTTCTTT
CASSLAGYTEAFF
>TRBV7-6|TRBJ2-3|TRBD2|many
TGTGCCAGCAGCTTGGTTAGCGGGGGGAACACAGATACGCAGTATTTT
CASSLVSGGNTDTQYF
>TRBV7-2|TRBJ2-7|NA|few
TGTGCCAGCAGCTTAGAGTCGCTGGGGCTCGAGCAGTACTTC
CASSLESLGLEQYF
>TRBV19|TRBJ2-1|NA|few
TGTGCCAGTAGTACCTACGGGGTCCCCAACAATGAGCAGTTCTTC
CASSTYGVPNNEQFF
>TRBV20-1|TRBJ1-6|NA|few
TGCAGTGCAGCCCGGGGGTATAATTCACCCCTCCACTTT
CSAARGYNSPLHF
>TRBV6-1|TRBJ1-5|NA|many
TGTGCCACCCTCGGCCGTCCGCAGGGGAGAAGCAATCAGCCCCAGCATTTT
CATLGRPQGRSNQPQHF
>TRBV12-3/TRBV12-4|TRBJ1-2|TRBD1|few
TGTGCCAGCAGGCCGGACAGGGGCGGTTACTATGGCTACACCTTC
CASRPDRGGYYGYTF
>TRBV20-1|TRBJ1-1|NA|NA
TGCAGTGCTAGAGAGGACACGTTGAACACTGAAGCTTTCTTT
CSAREDTLNTEAFF
>TRBV7-2|TRBJ2-3|TRBD2|many
TGTGCCAGCAGCTACCAACCCGGGACTAGTGTAGCGCAGTATTTT
CASSYQPGTSVAQYF
>TRBV5-1|TRBJ2-1|NA|NA
TGCGCCAGCTGTCCCCGGGACTTCTCCTACAATGAGCAGTTCTTC
CASCPRDFSYNEQFF
>TRBV4-2|TRBJ2-3|TRBD2|few
TGTGCCAGCAGCCGAGAGCGGGGACCCACAGATACGCAGTATTTT
CASSRERGPTDTQYF
>TRBV7-8|TRBJ2-1|TRBD2|many
TGTGCCAGCAGCTCCACCTCGCCGGGACTAGCGGGGAACAATGAGCAGTTCTTC
CASSSTSPGLAGNNEQFF
>TRBV20-1|TRBJ2-5|NA|NA
TGCAGTGCTAGCCCCCGGGGGTACCAAGAGACCCAGTACTTC
CSASPRGYQETQYF
>TRBV19|TRBJ2-3|TRBD2|few
TGTGCCAGTAGTCTAGCGGGAGTTGGATATACGCAGTATTTT
CASSLAGVGYTQYF
>TRBV10-3|TRBJ2-3|NA|many
TGTGCCATCAGTGAGCCCCCCGCAGGGAGCACAGATACGCAGTATTTT
CAISEPPAGSTDTQYF
>TRBV9|TRBJ2-7|TRBD2|NA
TGTGCCAGCAGCGCAGGACTAGCGGACTCCTACGAGCAGTACTTC
CASSAGLADSYEQYF
>TRBV10-2|TRBJ1-5|TRBD1|NA
TGCGCCAGCAGTGATTCCGGGACAGGAATCAATCAGCCCCAGCATTTT
CASSDSGTGINQPQHF
>TRBV18|TRBJ1-1|TRBD1|few
TGTGCCAGCTCACCAGGGCAGGGGGCCGGTGAAGCTTTCTTT
CASSPGQGAGEAFF
>TRBV7-2|TRBJ1-4|NA|NA
TGTGCCAGCAGCACCATCCCCCGAAAACTGTTTTTT
CASSTIPRKLFF
>TRBV9|TRBJ1-2|NA|NA
TGTGCCAGCCCGAGGGTTGGCTACACCTTC
CASPRVGYTF
>TRBV9|TRBJ1-1|TRBD1|NA
TGTGCCAGCAGCGTAGGGACAGGGGGGGGTTCTACCGAAGCTTTCTTT
CASSVGTGGGSTEAFF
>TRBV7-2|TRBJ1-2|TRBD1|many
TGTGCCAGCAGCCAAAATCCGGGGACAGATTATGGCTACACCTTC
CASSQNPGTDYGYTF
>TRBV20-1|TRBJ1-2|NA|NA
TGCAGTGCTAGAGAGGGGGGGCGGGATGGCTACACCTTC
CSAREGGRDGYTF
>TRBV12-3/TRBV12-4|TRBJ1-3|NA|few
TGTGCCAGCAGCCTTCGGGGGGGCCATGGAAACACCATATATTTT
CASSLRGGHGNTIYF
>TRBV7-2|TRBJ1-2|NA|many
TGTGCCAGCAGTGGGAGCGTAGGTTATGGCTACACCTTC
CASSGSVGYGYTF
>TRBV20-1|TRBJ1-5|NA|few
TGCAGTGCTAGAGATCGAGGCAGAAGCAATCAGCCCCAGCATTTT
CSARDRGRSNQPQHF
>TRBV3-1|TRBJ2-3|TRBD2|NA
TGTGCCAGCAGCCGGAGACTAGCGGGAGTGGCAGATACGCAGTATTTT
CASSRRLAGVADTQYF
>TRBV7-9|TRBJ2-1|TRBD2|many
TGTGCCAGCAGCTTTGCTCCTAGCGGGAGCGCGTTCTTC
CASSFAPSGSAFF
>TRBV20-1|TRBJ1-2|NA|NA
TGCAGTGCTAGACTGATTGACTATGGCTACACCTTC
CSARLIDYGYTF
>TRBV20-1|TRBJ1-1|TRBD1|NA
TGCAGTGCTAGAGATCCCGGGACAGGACCCCAGGGTGAAGCTTTCTTT
CSARDPGTGPQGEAFF
>TRBV9|TRBJ2-7|NA|many
TGTGCCAGCAGCCGGGGGACCAGCACCTACGAGCAGTACTTC
CASSRGTSTYEQYF
>TRBV7-9|TRBJ2-1|TRBD2|NA
TGTGCCAGCAGCTTATTAGTGGGAGGGCCCTGGAATGAGCAGTTCTTC
CASSLLVGGPWNEQFF
>TRBV7-9|TRBJ1-6|TRBD1|NA
TGTGCCAGCAGCTCCCCCCCAGGGGGCGCTTCCTATAATTCACCCCTCCACTTT
CASSSPPGGASYNSPLHF
>TRBV5-5|TRBJ2-2|NA|NA
TGTGCCAGCAGCCCTGCTGTGAGGGTCACGGCTGGGGAGCTGTTTTTT
CASSPAVRVTAGELFF
>TRBV10-3|TRBJ1-2|NA|few
TGTGCCGCCGGGAGGGACGGAAACTATGGCTACACCTTC
CAAGRDGNYGYTF
>TRBV25-1|TRBJ2-7|NA|few
TGTGCCAGCGTAGGACCTCGAGCCGAGCAGTACTTC
CASVGPRAEQYF
>TRBV7-2|TRBJ1-6|NA|many
TGTGCCAGCAGCTTAAATGGCCGAATCGGTTCACCCCTCCACTTT
CASSLNGRIGSPLHF
>TRBV7-9|TRBJ2-7|TRBD2|many
TGTGCCAGCAGCTCCTCCTCCCTCGCTAGCGGGAGATACGAGCAGTACTTC
CASSSSSLASGRYEQYF
>TRBV7-9|TRBJ1-1|NA|few
TGTGCCAGCAGCCCCCCGCTCTTCGCTGAAGCTTTCTTT
CASSPPLFAEAFF
>TRBV27|TRBJ2-7|NA|few
TGTGCCAGCAGTTTATCATCCGGGGAAACCTACGAGCAGTACTTC
CASSLSSGETYEQYF
>TRBV12-3/TRBV12-4|TRBJ1-2|TRBD1|NA
TGTGCCAGCAGCTTAACGGGAGGGGGCACCAGCTACACCTTC
CASSLTGGGTSYTF
>TRBV2|TRBJ1-6|NA|NA
TGTGCCAGCGACAGGAGTTCACCCCTCCACTTT
CASDRSSPLHF
>TRBV12-5|TRBJ2-5|NA|NA
TGTGCTAGTGGTTTGGTACATCTCAGGGGGAGGAAGACCGGAGAGACCCAGTACTTC
CASGLVHLRGRKTGETQYF